The 14 T cell receptor beta chains presented below share a single source sample, sequenced in a study of T cells in Graves' hyperthyroidism and ophthalmopathy. Amplification of TCR beta CDR3 regions was performed using RNA transcripts as template. HTBI primers drove first-round RT-PCR of the TCR CDR3. TCRdb used MiXCR to reprocess the multiplex PCR reads, holding one entry per CDR3 protein. The sample records 660,000 or so distinct CDR3 sequences, about 45% being singletons. The sequenced material came from peripheral blood or thyroid tissue (not recorded which). These TCRs come from an adult man with Graves' disease, either hyperthyroidism or ophthalmopathy (not recorded which).

This chain joins TRBV2 and TRBJ1-4; D is undetermined. CDR1 is SNHLY, CDR2 FYNNEI, per germline. The length of the CDR3 is 14 residues. Trimming took 4 bases from V and 4 from J, leaving 10 bases between them. The chain's CDR3 is CASSGGTLNEKLFF. In DNA form, the CDR3 reads TGTGCCAGCAGTGGAGGCACACTTAATGAAAAACTGTTTTTT. Full variable domain (rest looked up from reference TRBV2 and TRBJ1-4): EPEVTQTPSHQVTQMGQEVILRCVPISNHLYFYWYRQILGQKVEFLVSFYNNEISEKSEIFDDQFSVERPDGSNFTLKIRSTKLEDSAMYFCASSGGTLNEKLFFGSGTQLSVL.

This clonotype was recorded many times. An end of the junction differs from the germline gene, which may be a read error. The chain combines TRBV7-7 with TRBJ2-7; 10 positions match TRBD2. The CDR3 sequence is 13 residues long. Per germline, CDR1 SSHAT and CDR2 FNYEAQ (reference sequence). The CDR3 DNA sequence: TGTGCTAGCAGCCGCGGGACTAGCGACGAGCAGTACTTC. Its protein is CASSRGTSDEQYF.

The chain carries TRBV10-3 and TRBJ1-1; TRBD1 might be the D (6 bases). V lost 5 bases to trimming and J lost 0 bases, with 13 bases between them. The germline gives CDR1 ENHRY, CDR2 SYGVKD. This CDR3 comprises 15 residues. The CDR3 DNA sequence: TGTGCCATCAGTTACCAGGGACATCTGAACACTGAAGCTTTCTTT. It translates to CAISYQGHLNTEAFF.

The J gene is TRBJ1-4, the V gene TRBV12-3 or TRBV12-4; D unclear. Trimming removed 4 bases at V and 8 bases at J, with 14 bases between. The CDR3 consists of 14 residues. The CDR3 here is CASSSGGLKEKLFF. As DNA, the CDR3 is TGTGCCAGCAGTTCCGGAGGTCTAAAGGAAAAACTGTTTTTT.

V gene TRBV29-1 combines with J gene TRBJ1-1; D remains unclear. Germline V lookup: CDR1 SQVTM, CDR2 ANQGSEA. V lost 4 bases to trimming and J lost 4 bases, with 19 bases between them. There are 15 residues in the CDR3. CDR3 in amino acids: CSVADISQARTEAFF. The CDR3 coding sequence is TGCAGCGTTGCCGACATTTCTCAGGCGCGCACTGAAGCTTTCTTT.

The sample holds many counts of this clonotype. The chain has TRBV2 and TRBJ1-6, with D hard to call. Trimming took off 6 bases at V and 5 bases at J, with 11 bases between the two ends. This CDR3 spans 14 amino acids. Germline V gene sequence: CDR1 SNHLY, CDR2 FYNNEI. CDR3 DNA sequence: TGTGCCAGCAGGCCGGGGTCGGATAATTCACCCCTCCACTTT. Encoded protein: CASRPGSDNSPLHF.

This clonotype has a count of ten or more. The chain uses TRBV10-3 and TRBJ1-1, with 7 bases matching TRBD1. Germline CDR1 and CDR2: ENHRY and SYGVKD. V lost 2 bases, J lost 3 bases, and 3 bases stayed unmatched. The CDR3 is 14 residues long. CDR3 protein: CAISELTGYTEAFF. The CDR3 coding sequence is TGTGCCATCAGTGAGCTGACAGGGTACACTGAAGCTTTCTTT.

This chain uses TRBV7-9 with TRBJ2-6, with D unresolved. Trimming removed 4 bases from V and 4 bases from J, with 8 bases in between. Per the germline V gene, CDR1 is SEHNR and CDR2 is FQNEAQ (reference sequence). This CDR3 is built from 14 residues. DNA for the CDR3: TGTGCCAGCAGCTCCTTTGTCGGGGCCAACGTCCTGACTTTC. This encodes CASSSFVGANVLTF.

This clonotype was seen many times. This rearrangement joins TRBV10-3 to TRBJ1-2; a weak D match, TRBD1 (5 bases). Germline V gene data show CDR1 as ENHRY and CDR2 as SYGVKD. The CDR3 spans 14 residues. V dropped 2 bases and J dropped 4 bases, with 11 bases sitting between them. The CDR3 DNA reads TGTGCCATCAGTGAGGAGGAGGGGATCTATGGCTACACCTTC. Translating it yields CAISEEEGIYGYTF.

On this clonotype: A much larger clonotype is one base distant, so this may be a read error. V gene TRBV29-1 combines with J gene TRBJ1-3; a weak D match, TRBD1 (5 bases). V lost 7 bases and J 3 bases, leaving 16 bases between the germline ends. There are 14 residues in the CDR3. Germline loops: CDR1 SQVTM, CDR2 ANQGSEA. The CDR3 coding sequence is TGCAGCGCTGATACCGGGACGAGTGGAAACACCATATATTTT. Translating gives CSADTGTSGNTIYF.

The DNA for the CDR3 is TGTGCCACAGACAGCCCCGGGGAGCTGTTTTTT. Protein product: CATDSPGELFF. This sequence joins TRBV2 and TRBJ2-2, with D tentatively TRBD1 (5 bases). Germline lookup yields CDR1 SNHLY and CDR2 FYNNEI. V lost 10 bases and J 6 bases, leaving 9 bases between the germline ends. The CDR3 length is 11 residues.

This clonotype was counted at least ten times. CDR3 amino acids: CASREAGAIYEQYF. The DNA for the CDR3 is TGTGCCAGCAGAGAGGCGGGAGCCATCTACGAGCAGTACTTC. This chain connects TRBV2 to TRBJ2-7; TRBD2 agrees at 7 bases. With V trimmed by 6 bases and J by 3 bases, 8 bases remained unmatched. This CDR3 is built from 14 residues. The germline V gene encodes CDR1 SNHLY and CDR2 FYNNEI. Full variable domain (rest looked up from reference TRBV2 and TRBJ2-7): EPEVTQTPSHQVTQMGQEVILRCVPISNHLYFYWYRQILGQKVEFLVSFYNNEISEKSEIFDDQFSVERPDGSNFTLKIRSTKLEDSAMYFCASREAGAIYEQYFGPGTRLTVT.

The chain employs TRBV6-6 and TRBJ2-7, with D perhaps matching TRBD1 or TRBD2 (7 bases each). Trimming pared 4 bases from V and 3 bases from J, leaving 16 bases between. The germline gives CDR1 MNHNY, CDR2 SVGAGI (reference sequence). This CDR3 has 15 amino acids. This chain's CDR3 is CASSLDRDYGYEQYF. DNA for the CDR3: TGTGCCAGCAGTTTAGACAGGGACTATGGCTACGAGCAGTACTTC.

This clonotype has a count of ten or more. J is TRBJ1-2 and V is TRBV6-5, with D uncertain. V lost 4 bases to trimming and J lost 7 bases, with 13 bases between them. Germline CDR1 and CDR2: MNHEY and SVGAGI. The CDR3 is made up of 13 amino acids. Here the CDR3 reads CASSSGPRLGYTF. The CDR3 DNA sequence: TGTGCCAGCAGTTCCGGACCCCGCCTTGGCTACACCTTC.